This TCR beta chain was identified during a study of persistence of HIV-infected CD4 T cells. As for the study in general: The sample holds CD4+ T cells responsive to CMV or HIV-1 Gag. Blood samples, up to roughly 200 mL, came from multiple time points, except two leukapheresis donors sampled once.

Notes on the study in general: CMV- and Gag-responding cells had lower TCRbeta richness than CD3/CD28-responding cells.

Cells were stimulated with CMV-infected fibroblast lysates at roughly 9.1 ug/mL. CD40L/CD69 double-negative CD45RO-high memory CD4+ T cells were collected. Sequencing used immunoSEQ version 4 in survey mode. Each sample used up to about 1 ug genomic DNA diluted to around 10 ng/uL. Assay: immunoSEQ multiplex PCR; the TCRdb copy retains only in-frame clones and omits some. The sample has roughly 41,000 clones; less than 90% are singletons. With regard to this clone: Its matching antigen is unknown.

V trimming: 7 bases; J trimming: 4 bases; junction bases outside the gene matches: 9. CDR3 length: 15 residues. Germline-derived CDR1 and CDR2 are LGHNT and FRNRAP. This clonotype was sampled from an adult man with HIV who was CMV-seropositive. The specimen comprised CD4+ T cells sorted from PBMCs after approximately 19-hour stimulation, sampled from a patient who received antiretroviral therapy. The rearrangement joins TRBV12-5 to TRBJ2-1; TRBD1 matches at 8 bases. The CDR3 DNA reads TGTGCTAGTGTAAGGACAGGGTCCTTTTACAATGAGCAGTTCTTC. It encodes CASVRTGSFYNEQFF.